This entry is about one TCR beta chain. Its antigen is still unknown. Prepared libraries of TCR beta cDNA carried unique molecular identifiers. TCRdb re-called the PCR reads with MiXCR, one entry per CDR3 protein. The sample has 650,000 to 900,000 distinct CDR3 sequences; approximately 44% are singletons. This specimen comes from a study of post-analysis software for immune sequencing data. The CDR3 is made up of 14 amino acids. The ends were cut back, 0 bases at V and 8 bases at J, with 11 bases in the middle. Germline loops: CDR1 LGHNA, CDR2 YSLEER. The study's findings and limits: Five or six TRBV segments were more frequent in patients than controls; TRBV5-6, TRBV5-1 and TRBV20-1 belonged to this group.

The clonotype comes from a girl aged 5 to 17 with multiple sclerosis. The sequencing sample was made of blood. The chain is built from TRBV4-3 and TRBJ2-4; D is unresolved. The CDR3 region is CASSQDTNWDIQYF. In DNA, the CDR3 is TGCGCCAGCAGCCAAGATACCAACTGGGACATTCAGTACTTC.